This T cell receptor (beta chain) was captured in a study of cytomegalovirus exposure and HLA in healthy donors (dated by TCRdb to about 2017). Study-wide context: A later analysis indicated that the roughly 120 validation repertoires were generated on the platform also employed for the 670 or so repertoires of the first cohort. The aim of the study was to test whether cataloging public T cell receptors could identify signatures of past pathogen exposure. In addition to the first cohort of 650 to 800 subjects, a separate validation cohort of 120 different subjects was used. To predict cytomegalovirus infection status, the study brought together high-throughput TCR immunosequencing, statistical association of individual TCRs with disease status, and machine learning.

Study-level results and caveats: A few of the identified cytomegalovirus-associated TCR beta chains were confirmed in vitro to be specific for cytomegalovirus antigens. Most TCR sequences were observed very rarely across donors, whereas some public TCRs were present in many individuals. In both the original and validation cohorts, the classifier was reported to diagnose cytomegalovirus status with high specificity and sensitivity. The study gave a list of about 160 TCR beta chains associated with cytomegalovirus. A later analysis had no HLA typing for the validation cohort, so co-occurrence there was scored across all 120 or so repertoires. According to the authors, the approach could potentially be generalized to other disease states and immunological phenotypes. Of the cluster scores, roughly 95% were above 0 in a later analysis, which found that TCRs clustered in the first cohort also tended to co-occur in the 95 to 150 validation repertoires.

Inclusive of the bounding cysteine and phenylalanine, the CDR3 is 11 residues long. Only the CDR3 DNA is retained, 33 bases long and in frame from the first base. Via the germline V gene, CDR1 is SNHLY and CDR2 FYNNEI. At the junction V is shortened by 4 bases and J by 4 bases, with 3 bases in between. In regard to this clone: The target of this receptor is not known. No much larger clone exists at a distance of one base, and base qualities are not known.

The library was generated by the immunoSEQ multiplex PCR assay. Concerning the study's data processing: To diagnose cytomegalovirus status from the catalog of TCR beta chain sequences, a statistical classification framework was built. Here the immuneACCESS table is served through TCRdb, limited to in-frame sequences with V and J called. Missing clones are a known gap in these copies; in checked studies unresolved V genes cover under half, and the rest lacks a known reason. D and trimming were read from the DNA, whereas the V and J calls and clone size are those reported in that table. Across this sample there are roughly 250,000 clones, with around nine tenths seen only once. The top ten clones comprise 2.6% of the sample. The donors were included in the validation cohort of some 120 subjects, a group kept apart from the roughly 670-subject first cohort.

The sample taken for sequencing was PBMCs. This sequence uses TRBV2 and TRBJ2-3, with no confident D gene call. The sequence was collected from a man younger than 35 in good health and CMV-seronegative. The sequenced DNA is TGTGCCAGCAGTGTCGCAGATACGCAGTATTTT. The translation is CASSVADTQYF.